The next 19 T cell receptor beta chains were all read from a single sample in a study of T cell changes during pregnancy in multiple sclerosis (dated by TCRdb to 2018 to 2020). The library was prepared using the immunoSEQ multiplex PCR assay. Drawn from immuneACCESS, this table holds only the in-frame rearrangements with V and J called that TCRdb kept. Clones are partly lost; checked studies trace under half to an unresolved V gene and leave the rest unexplained. The sample has 45,000 to 60,000 clones on record, around 92% of them singletons. The top ten clonotypes cover 0.7% to 0.9% of the sample. The specimen was CD4+ T cells from peripheral blood mononuclear cells, collected in the third trimester of pregnancy. The receptors were sampled from a female donor with multiple sclerosis, enrolled in a pregnancy study.

For this clone: The junction does not match germline at one end; this may be a read error. This sequence joins TRBV30 and TRBJ2-1; D is perhaps TRBD2 (7 bases). Looked up from germline, CDR1 is GTSNPN and CDR2 is SVGIG (reference sequence). The CDR3 is 15 residues long. The CDR3 loop reads CARSLGGAAYNEQFF. The DNA for the CDR3 is TGTGCCCGGAGCCTGGGGGGGGCGGCCTACAATGAGCAGTTCTTC.

This chain links TRBV10-3 with TRBJ2-7; 8 positions agree with TRBD2. V lost 8 bases, J lost 0 bases, and 15 bases stayed unmatched. Germline values: CDR1 ENHRY, CDR2 SYGVKD. This CDR3 comprises 17 residues. The CDR3 coding sequence is TGTGCCATCTTGGGTCCGTCCACGGGGGGGAGCTCCTACGAGCAGTACTTC. Residues: CAILGPSTGGSSYEQYF.

The chain uses TRBV9 and TRBJ2-7; D gene uncertain. The V gene's germline CDR1 is SGDLS and CDR2 YYNGEE. The CDR3 has 14 residues. With 8 bases removed from V and 1 base from J, the gap between germline ends came to 16 bases. The CDR3 bases are TGTGCCAGGTTTTTGAGTTTCGGGTCCTACGAGCAGTACTTC. This translates into CARFLSFGSYEQYF.

The rearrangement joins TRBV25-1 to TRBJ1-4, with D perhaps matching TRBD1 (5 bases). V was clipped by 3 bases and J by 6 bases, with 8 bases between them. Germline assignment: CDR1 MGHDK and CDR2 SYGVNS. CDR3 size: 13 residues. The CDR3 spells CASSDRVDEKLFF. The DNA for the CDR3 is TGTGCCAGCAGTGACAGGGTGGATGAAAAACTGTTTTTT.

The rearrangement joins TRBV19 to TRBJ1-4; 9 bases align to TRBD1. This CDR3 contains 16 residues. V lost 7 bases and J lost 0; bases outside the gene matches: 6. Looked up from germline, CDR1 is LNHDA and CDR2 is SQIVND (reference sequence). CDR3 amino acids: CASTPTGGATNEKLFF. In DNA form, the CDR3 reads TGTGCCAGTACCCCGACAGGGGGGGCAACTAATGAAAAACTGTTTTTT.

V gene TRBV4-1 combines with J gene TRBJ2-7; D perhaps matches TRBD2 (5 bases). The CDR3 has 14 residues. CDR1 is MGHRA, CDR2 YSYEKL, per germline. The V end lost 4 bases, the J end lost 7 bases, and 17 bases lay between the germline ends. This CDR3 is CASSRGLGRWEQYF. The CDR3 nucleotides are TGCGCCAGCAGCCGCGGACTGGGCCGGTGGGAGCAGTACTTC.

This clone was seen just once. The gene calls are TRBV6-5 and TRBJ2-2; possible D gene TRBD2, 5 bases. The CDR3 covers 16 residues. The V end lost 0 bases, the J end lost 6 bases, and 14 bases lay between the germline ends. Germline V CDR1 and CDR2: MNHEY, SVGAGI. The CDR3, as DNA: TGTGCCAGCAGTTACTCTTCTAGCCTCCCCCCCGGGGAGCTGTTTTTT. It encodes CASSYSSSLPPGELFF.

This clone was seen only once. The chain recombines TRBV5-4 with TRBJ2-2, with TRBD1 identical over 8 bases. From germline, CDR1 is SGHNT and CDR2 YYREEE (reference sequence). There are 16 residues in the CDR3. Trimming took 3 bases from V and 4 from J; bases not matched to a gene: 8. The CDR3: CASSSQGARGTGELFF. Here the CDR3 DNA reads TGTGCCAGCAGCTCGCAGGGGGCGCGGGGCACCGGGGAGCTGTTTTTT.

The rearrangement links TRBV15 to TRBJ2-1; 11 bases match TRBD2. Germline loops: CDR1 LNHNV, CDR2 YYDKDF (reference sequence). V shed 0 bases and J 6 bases; nucleotides not matched to a gene: 7. The CDR3 runs 17 residues. Written as DNA, the CDR3 is TGTGCCACCAGCAGAGATTCGGGACTAGCGGTGGTCAATGAGCAGTTCTTC. Amino acid sequence: CATSRDSGLAVVNEQFF.

The chain links TRBV6-1 to TRBJ1-3, with 11 bases matching TRBD1. V trimming: 3 bases; J trimming: 5 bases; junction bases outside the gene matches: 18. This CDR3 spans 20 amino acids. Germline V gene sequence: CDR1 MNHNS, CDR2 SASEGT. The CDR3 protein is CASSDRGPGQGALVRNTIYF. CDR3 DNA sequence: TGTGCCAGCAGTGACCGTGGCCCCGGACAGGGGGCGTTAGTTAGAAACACCATATATTTT.

The chain links TRBV7-2 to TRBJ2-7; TRBD2 aligns across 8 bases. Losses at the gene ends were 5 bases for V and 7 bases for J; bases not matched to a gene: 10. The germline gives CDR1 SGHTA, CDR2 FQGNSA. The CDR3 extends over 14 amino acids. The CDR3 DNA follows: TGTGCCAGCAGCGACTATAGCGGGACTTTAGAGCAGTACTTC. It codes for CASSDYSGTLEQYF. Combining the CDR3 with reference TRBV7-2 and TRBJ2-7 gives the whole variable domain GAGVSQSPSNKVTEKGKDVELRCDPISGHTALYWYRQSLGQGLEFLIYFQGNSAPDKSGLPSDRFSAERTGGSVSTLTIQRTQQEDSAVYLCASSDYSGTLEQYFGPGTRLTVT.

The sample holds one count of this clone. This chain uses TRBV19 with TRBJ1-2, with 8 bases aligning to TRBD1. The CDR3 has 13 residues. Germline loops: CDR1 LNHDA, CDR2 SQIVND (reference sequence). The CDR3 reads CVYDRGGKDGYTF. In nucleotides, the CDR3 is TGTGTTTACGACAGGGGAGGAAAGGATGGCTACACCTTC.

The chain combines TRBV9 with TRBJ1-4; D may be TRBD1 (6 bases). Germline CDR1 and CDR2: SGDLS and YYNGEE. CDR3 length: 15 amino acids. V lost 3 bases to trimming and J lost 7 bases, with 16 bases between them. The CDR3 region is CASSAIGTKSEKLFF. The CDR3 DNA follows: TGTGCCAGCAGCGCCATAGGGACAAAGAGTGAAAAACTGTTTTTT.

The V and J genes are TRBV7-2 and TRBJ1-3; D may be TRBD1 (6 bases). V was pared by 5 bases and J by 0 bases, with 11 bases between. Germline V gene data show CDR1 as SGHTA and CDR2 as FQGNSA. This CDR3 region has 15 residues. As DNA, the CDR3 is TGTGCCAGCAGCACCACAGGGAGCTCTGGAAACACCATATATTTT. It encodes CASSTTGSSGNTIYF.

The chain is built from TRBV5-4 and TRBJ2-7; D is unresolved. V lost 2 bases to trimming and J lost 1 base, with 7 bases between them. Germline lookup yields CDR1 SGHNT and CDR2 YYREEE (reference sequence). The CDR3 length is 13 residues. The CDR3 loop is CASSFTGSYEQYF. The CDR3 DNA follows: TGTGCCAGCAGCTTTACCGGGTCCTACGAGCAGTACTTC.

V and J are TRBV27 and TRBJ1-4, with 7 bases fitting TRBD1. V shed 6 bases and J 8 bases; nucleotides not matched to a gene: 6. The CDR3 extends over 13 amino acids. Germline-derived CDR1 and CDR2 are MNHEY and SMNVEV (reference sequence). The CDR3 loop is CASSSGTAEKLFF. CDR3 DNA sequence: TGTGCCAGCAGCTCCGGGACAGCAGAAAAACTGTTTTTT.

The sample holds one count of this clone. This sequence joins TRBV6-5 and TRBJ2-7; 7 positions match TRBD1. Unmatched junction bases numbered 8, after V lost 10 bases and J lost 5 bases. Germline values: CDR1 MNHEY, CDR2 SVGAGI. The CDR3 loop spans 12 amino acids. CDR3 in amino acids: CATYRGPDEQYF. The DNA of the CDR3 is TGTGCCACTTACAGGGGTCCGGACGAGCAGTACTTC.

The chain employs TRBV27 and TRBJ1-3, with 9 bases that match TRBD1. With 5 bases clipped from V and 1 base from J, the junction kept 6 bases outside the gene matches. The CDR3 length is 16 residues. Germline CDR1 reads MNHEY; CDR2 reads SMNVEV (reference sequence). The CDR3 DNA is TGTGCCAGCAGTGCCGGGACAGGGAGGTCTGGAAACACCATATATTTT. Amino acids: CASSAGTGRSGNTIYF.

This rearrangement joins TRBV7-2 to TRBJ2-1; D is undetermined. There are 12 residues in the CDR3. The V gene's germline CDR1 is SGHTA and CDR2 FQGNSA. V lost 3 bases and J lost 7, with 7 bases in between. Here the CDR3 DNA reads TGTGCCAGCAGCTTCTATATGAATGAGCAGTTCTTC. Encoded protein: CASSFYMNEQFF.